This is a list of T cell receptor beta chains from one sample in a study of blood T cell repertoires in COVID-19. The method was immunoSEQ multiplex PCR; TCRdb's version includes in-frame clones alone and lacks a portion of them. The top ten clones hold 2% to 2.5% of a sample with 35,000 to 50,000 clones, 70% to 90% of them seen once. Sequencing was performed on peripheral blood. The origin of the receptors is a human donor in a cohort sampled during active COVID-19. The CDR3 runs from the conserved cysteine through the conserved F or W.

J,V,CDR3
TRBJ2-7,TRBV19,CASTPRGRGNEQYF
TRBJ1-4,TRBV18,CASSPLEGINEKLFF
TRBJ1-4,TRBV4-1,CASSQGEGTGTNEKLFF
TRBJ1-2,TRBV5-1,CASSSGGGGTNYGYTF
TRBJ2-5,TRBV7-8,CASSPWTGGDETQYF
TRBJ2-7,TRBV5-5,CASSLEPGQAYEQYF
TRBJ2-3,TRBV24-1,CATSETGTSDTDTQYF
TRBJ1-1,TRBV7-9,CASNQQGLGTEAFF
TRBJ1-1,TRBV10-2,CASSGLGQGGNTEAFF
TRBJ1-6,TRBV30,CAWSVASRSPLHF
TRBJ2-7,TRBV5-1,CASSLLSGTQIPSSEQYF
TRBJ2-3,TRBV9,CASSAGGVNTDTQYF
TRBJ2-2,TRBV3-1/TRBV3-2,CASSYGDTGELFF
TRBJ1-5,TRBV27,CASRSQGGSNQPQHF
TRBJ1-5,TRBV10-2,CASTGAGQPQHF
TRBJ2-7,TRBV2,CASSGTSGGYEQYF
TRBJ2-5,TRBV4-1,CASSPLVSGGAFAQYF